What follows are 3 T cell receptor beta chains derived from one specimen sequenced in a study of early T cells in non-severe SARS-CoV-2 infection. TCRdb passed the 5' RACE reads through MiXCR, listing each CDR3 protein once. The profile shows about 46,000 distinct CDR3 sequences, approximately 9.4% of them singletons. Sequenced: whole blood. All receptors derive from an adult who was a healthcare worker with PCR-confirmed SARS-CoV-2 infection or an uninfected control (not recorded which).

This clonotype was seen ten or more times. The chain recombines TRBV20-1 with TRBJ1-3, with D possibly matching TRBD1 (5 bases). Germline V gives CDR1 DFQATT, CDR2 SNEGSKA (reference sequence). Between the trimmed V and J ends, which lost 6 bases and 0 bases, there was a span of 9 bases. This CDR3 has 13 residues. The CDR3 loop reads CSAEGRSGNTIYF. The CDR3 DNA reads TGCAGTGCGGAGGGGCGCTCTGGAAACACCATATATTTT.

This clonotype turned up a few times. The chain links TRBV4-1 to TRBJ2-2; TRBD2 is a possible D gene (6 bases). Germline loops: CDR1 MGHRA, CDR2 YSYEKL. V lost 4 bases and J 5 bases, leaving 20 bases between the germline ends. This CDR3 spans 17 amino acids. The CDR3 spells CASSRLPGRGNTGELFF. CDR3 DNA: TGCGCCAGCAGCCGCCTACCGGGACGGGGGAATACCGGGGAGCTGTTTTTT.

In this sample, this clonotype turned up many times. This chain links TRBV7-9 with TRBJ1-5, with a weak D call TRBD1 (6 bases). CDR3 size: 20 residues. Germline V lookup: CDR1 SEHNR, CDR2 FQNEAQ (reference sequence). Trimming removed 5 bases at V and 5 bases at J, with 31 bases between. CDR3 sequence: CASSPLSGARTIVGHQPQHF. In nucleotides, the CDR3 is TGTGCCAGCAGCCCCCTATCAGGGGCCCGAACCATTGTTGGACATCAGCCCCAGCATTTT.